This T cell receptor beta chain is from a study of blood T cell repertoires in COVID-19. Study overall: T cells, B-cell-depleted T cells, or PBMCs provided the cDNA or gDNA that served as material.

The CDR3 has 17 residues. Trimming shortened V by 0 bases and J by 6 bases, and 19 bases separated the two germline ends. Germline V gene sequence: CDR1 LGHNA, CDR2 YNFKEQ. The data were produced by immunoSEQ multiplex PCR, yet TCRdb's version contains in-frame clones alone and is incomplete. The sample carries over 200,000 clones, roughly 78% recorded once. The material sequenced was peripheral blood. The chain carries TRBV4-2 and TRBJ2-3; D possibly corresponds to TRBD2 (6 bases). This TCR was recovered from a woman between 35 and 50 years old with acute or convalescent COVID-19. The CDR3 loop is CASSQDRSTGVVDTQYF. The CDR3 region has the DNA TGTGCCAGCAGCCAAGATCGATCAACGGGAGTGGTGGATACGCAGTATTTT.